Below, one TCR beta chain is given with its context. Its antigen is unknown. No base-level quality is on record; no much larger clone is a single base apart. This specimen comes from a study of radiation and T cells in renal cell carcinoma (dated by TCRdb to the early 2020s). With regard to the full study: TCR beta sequencing covered 50 to 55 samples in total, comprising some 26 tumors and approximately 27 peripheral blood samples. The last blood draw happened 4 weeks after radiation, timed to coincide with nephrectomy. A total of approximately 4 million unique CDR3 nucleotide sequences, encoding 2,658,974 unique CDR3 amino acid sequences, were found across all 50 or so samples.

The research as a whole found: Changes in the blood repertoire were not tracked past 4 weeks after treatment. In blood, the top tumor clonotypes increased between baseline and 2 weeks post-radiation and then shrank by 4 weeks, which suggests that tumor-resident clones expanded only transiently. Because the trial had a single-armed design, the trial could not examine how radiation dose or scheduling affected the TCR repertoire. Because pretreatment tumor biopsies were not available, the study could not determine whether clonotypes were already present within the tumor at baseline.

The CDR3 goes from the cysteine to the phenylalanine over 15 residues. CDR3 DNA is the only sequence kept; it has 45 bases, read in frame from the first base. Reading the germline V gene gives CDR1 LGHNT and CDR2 FRNRAP. The junction shows trimming of 0 bases on V and 7 bases on J, plus 13 bases between the germline ends. TCR beta libraries were generated from genomic DNA with the immunoSEQ kit, following the manufacturer's recommendations. Library preparation used a first multiplex PCR with proprietary primers, then a second PCR adding unique barcodes, with bead cleanups after each round. Each sample batch included a kit-provided positive control reaction and a negative control reaction. The final libraries were assessed on an Agilent 4200 TapeStation D1000 ScreenTape, pooled by volume, and quantified by qPCR. Sequencing was performed on an Illumina NextSeq500 using a MidOutput 150-cycle cartridge, with 156 Read1 cycles, 15 Index1 cycles, and the kit custom primers. The pooled library was loaded at 1.0 pM, and approximately 18% PhiX control was spiked in. Concerning the study's data processing: Vendor-processed data were analyzed in R, and a clonotype was defined as all T cells sharing the same CDR3 nucleotide sequence. For clone abundance analyses, frequencies were normalized to the 10,000 most abundant clones per sample. Before analysis, public T cell clones were removed, and these numbered fewer than six per sample on average. An abundance difference of at least 32-fold between compartments was the criterion for calling clonotypes tumor-enriched or baseline blood-enriched. A beta-binomial differential abundance model was used to identify clonotypes that were expanded or contracted between blood time points. The Baroni-Urbani and Buser coefficient was used to measure tumor-blood repertoire similarity, and groups were compared with two-tailed Wilcoxon tests in R. Drawn from immuneACCESS, this table holds only the in-frame rearrangements with V and J called that TCRdb kept. Clones are partly lost; checked studies trace under half to an unresolved V gene and leave the rest unexplained. V and J calls and clone size come straight from that table; D and trimming were deduced from the DNA. Here the sample has approximately 31,000 clones; 65% to 85% occur a single time. 25% to 40% of the sample rests with the top ten.

The sample's time point label, decoded: blood 4 weeks post-SBRT, at nephrectomy. Taken with the paper, the label for treatment or condition translates to: 15 Gy SBRT to primary tumor, nephrectomy 4 weeks later. Samples were obtained from a clinical trial, in which 15 Gy stereotactic body radiation therapy was delivered to primary renal cell carcinomas and nephrectomy was performed 4 weeks later. To follow tumor-enriched clonotypes, peripheral blood was collected serially from radiation-treated patients at baseline and again at 2 weeks and 4 weeks after SBRT. Renal cell carcinoma with clear cell pathology was present in all patients. Genomic DNA for TCR sequencing was prepared using the QIAamp DNA Blood Mini Kit (Qiagen). The analyses included just those samples that passed every quality control check.

The TCR originated in a man aged 55 to 70 with renal cell carcinoma. This specimen was blood, taken from a patient whose treatment included radiotherapy and nephrectomy. The sequence links TRBV12-5 to TRBJ1-5, with a tentative D gene TRBD1 over 6 matching bases. The CDR3 is CASGLVFQGRQPQHF. The nucleotides are TGTGCTAGTGGTTTGGTTTTCCAGGGGAGACAGCCCCAGCATTTT.